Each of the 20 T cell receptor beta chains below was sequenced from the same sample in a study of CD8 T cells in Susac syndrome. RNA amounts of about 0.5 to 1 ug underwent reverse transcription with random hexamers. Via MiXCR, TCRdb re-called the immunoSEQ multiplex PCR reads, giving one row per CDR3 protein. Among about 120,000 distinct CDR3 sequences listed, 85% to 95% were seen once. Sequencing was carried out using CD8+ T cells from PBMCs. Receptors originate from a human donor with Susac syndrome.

In DNA, the CDR3 is TGTGCCAGCAGCTTGGGGGACAGGGGCTTCAATGAGCAGTTCTTC. The encoded protein is CASSLGDRGFNEQFF. The chain recombines TRBV5-6 with TRBJ2-1, with 10 bases that match TRBD1. Germline CDR1 and CDR2: SGHDT and YYEEEE. Trimming took 0 bases from V and 6 from J; bases not matched to a gene: 3. The CDR3 consists of 15 residues.

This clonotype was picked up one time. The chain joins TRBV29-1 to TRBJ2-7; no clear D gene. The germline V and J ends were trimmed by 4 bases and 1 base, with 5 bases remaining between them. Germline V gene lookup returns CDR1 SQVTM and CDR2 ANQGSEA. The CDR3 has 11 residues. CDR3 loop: CSVVESYEQYF. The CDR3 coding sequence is TGCAGCGTTGTTGAATCCTACGAGCAGTACTTC.

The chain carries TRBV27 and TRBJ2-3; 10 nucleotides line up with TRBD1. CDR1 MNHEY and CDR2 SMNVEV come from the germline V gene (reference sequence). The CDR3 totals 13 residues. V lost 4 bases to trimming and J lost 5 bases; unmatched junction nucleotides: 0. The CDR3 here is CASSWTGGDTQYF. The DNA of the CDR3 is TGTGCCAGCAGTTGGACAGGGGGAGATACGCAGTATTTT.

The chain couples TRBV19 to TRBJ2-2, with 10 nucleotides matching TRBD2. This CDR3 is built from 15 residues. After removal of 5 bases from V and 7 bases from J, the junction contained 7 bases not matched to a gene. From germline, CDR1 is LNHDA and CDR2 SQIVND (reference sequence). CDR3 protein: CASSWSGGADGELFF. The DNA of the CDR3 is TGTGCCAGTAGTTGGAGCGGGGGGGCCGACGGGGAGCTGTTTTTT.

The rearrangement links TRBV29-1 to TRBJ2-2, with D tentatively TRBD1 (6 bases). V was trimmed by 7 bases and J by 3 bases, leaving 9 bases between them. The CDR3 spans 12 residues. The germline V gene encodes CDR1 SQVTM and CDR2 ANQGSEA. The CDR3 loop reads CSAYRDTGELFF. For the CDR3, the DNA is TGCAGCGCCTACAGGGACACCGGGGAGCTGTTTTTT.

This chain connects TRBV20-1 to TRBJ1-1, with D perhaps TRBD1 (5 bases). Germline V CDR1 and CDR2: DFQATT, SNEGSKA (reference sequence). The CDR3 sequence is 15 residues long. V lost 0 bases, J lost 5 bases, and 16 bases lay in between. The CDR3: CSAREDRDLGTEAFF. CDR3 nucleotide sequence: TGCAGTGCTAGAGAAGACCGGGACCTGGGGACTGAAGCTTTCTTT.

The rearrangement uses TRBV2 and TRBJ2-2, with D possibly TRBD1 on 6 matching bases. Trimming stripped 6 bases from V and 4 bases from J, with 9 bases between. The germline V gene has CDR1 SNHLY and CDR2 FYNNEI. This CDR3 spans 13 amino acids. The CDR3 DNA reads TGTGCCAGCAGAGACAGGTTCACCGGGGAGCTGTTTTTT. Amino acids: CASRDRFTGELFF.

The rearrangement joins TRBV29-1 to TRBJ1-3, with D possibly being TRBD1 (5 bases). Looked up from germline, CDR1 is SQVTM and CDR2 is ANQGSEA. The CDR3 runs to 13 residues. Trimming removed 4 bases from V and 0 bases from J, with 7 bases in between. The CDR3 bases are TGCAGCGTTGTGGACACCTCTGGAAACACCATATATTTT. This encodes CSVVDTSGNTIYF.

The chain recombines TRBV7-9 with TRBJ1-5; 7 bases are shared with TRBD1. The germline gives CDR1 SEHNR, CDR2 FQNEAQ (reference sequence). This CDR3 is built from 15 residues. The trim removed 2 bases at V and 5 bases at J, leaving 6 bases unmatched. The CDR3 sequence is CASSLSDRADQPQHF. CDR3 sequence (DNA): TGTGCCAGCAGCTTATCAGACAGGGCCGATCAGCCCCAGCATTTT.

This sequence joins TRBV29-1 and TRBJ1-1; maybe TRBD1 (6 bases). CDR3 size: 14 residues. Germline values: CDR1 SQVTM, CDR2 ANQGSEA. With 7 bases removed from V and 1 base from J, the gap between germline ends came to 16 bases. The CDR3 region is CSADPTGGNTEAFF. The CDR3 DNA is TGCAGCGCCGACCCGACAGGAGGGAACACTGAAGCTTTCTTT.

The CDR3 bases are TGTGCCAGCAGCTTCTACAGGAGCAATCAGCCCCAGCATTTT. It encodes CASSFYRSNQPQHF. V gene TRBV7-3 combines with J gene TRBJ1-5; TRBD1 might be the D (5 bases). This CDR3 contains 14 residues. V lost 3 bases to trimming and J lost 1 base, with 7 bases between them. Germline lookup yields CDR1 SGHTA and CDR2 FQGTGA.

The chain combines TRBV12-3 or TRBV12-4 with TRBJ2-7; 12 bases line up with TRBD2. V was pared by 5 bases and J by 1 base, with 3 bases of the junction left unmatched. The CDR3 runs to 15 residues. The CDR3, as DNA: TGTGCCAGCAGTCGACTAGCGGGGGTGTCCTACGAGCAGTACTTC. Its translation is CASSRLAGVSYEQYF.

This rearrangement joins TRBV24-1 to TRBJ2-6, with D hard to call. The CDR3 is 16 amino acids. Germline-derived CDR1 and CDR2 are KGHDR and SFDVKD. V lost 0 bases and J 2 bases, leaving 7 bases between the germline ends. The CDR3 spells CATSDLRLAGANVLTF. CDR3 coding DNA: TGTGCCACCAGTGATTTGCGACTTGCTGGGGCCAACGTCCTGACTTTC.

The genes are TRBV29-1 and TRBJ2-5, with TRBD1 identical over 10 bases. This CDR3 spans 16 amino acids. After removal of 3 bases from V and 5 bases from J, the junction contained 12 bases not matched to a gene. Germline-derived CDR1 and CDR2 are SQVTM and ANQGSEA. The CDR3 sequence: CSVEGDRGRPLETQYF. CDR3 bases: TGCAGCGTTGAGGGAGACAGGGGGCGGCCTTTGGAGACCCAGTACTTC.

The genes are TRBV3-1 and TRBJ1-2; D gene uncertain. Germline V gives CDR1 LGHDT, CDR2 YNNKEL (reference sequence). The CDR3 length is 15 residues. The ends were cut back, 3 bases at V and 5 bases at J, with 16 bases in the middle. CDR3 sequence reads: CASSHVFEGRYGYTF. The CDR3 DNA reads TGTGCCAGCAGCCACGTCTTCGAGGGAAGGTATGGCTACACCTTC.

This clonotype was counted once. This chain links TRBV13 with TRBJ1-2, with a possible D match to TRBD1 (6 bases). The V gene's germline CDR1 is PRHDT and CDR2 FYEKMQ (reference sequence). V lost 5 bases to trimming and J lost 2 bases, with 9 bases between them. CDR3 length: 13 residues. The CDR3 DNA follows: TGTGCCAGCAGCACAGGGTCCAACTATGGCTACACCTTC. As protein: CASSTGSNYGYTF.

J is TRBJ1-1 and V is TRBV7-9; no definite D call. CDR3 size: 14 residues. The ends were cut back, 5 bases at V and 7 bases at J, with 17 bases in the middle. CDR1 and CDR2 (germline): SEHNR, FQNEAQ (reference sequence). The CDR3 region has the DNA TGTGCCAGCAGCACGTTTGGTGGAGCGAATGAAGCTTTCTTT. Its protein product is CASSTFGGANEAFF.

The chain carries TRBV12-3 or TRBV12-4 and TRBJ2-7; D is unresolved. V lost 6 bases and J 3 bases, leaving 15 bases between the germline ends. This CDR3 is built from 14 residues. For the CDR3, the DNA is TGTGCCAGCAGCTCCACTGGGCCGAACTACGAGCAGTACTTC. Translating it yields CASSSTGPNYEQYF.

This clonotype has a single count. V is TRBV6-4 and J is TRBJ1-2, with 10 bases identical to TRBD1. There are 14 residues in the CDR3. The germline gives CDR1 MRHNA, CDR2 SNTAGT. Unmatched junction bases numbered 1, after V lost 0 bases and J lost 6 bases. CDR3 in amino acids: CASSDSGTGDGYTF. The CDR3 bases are TGTGCCAGCAGTGACTCGGGGACAGGGGATGGCTACACCTTC.

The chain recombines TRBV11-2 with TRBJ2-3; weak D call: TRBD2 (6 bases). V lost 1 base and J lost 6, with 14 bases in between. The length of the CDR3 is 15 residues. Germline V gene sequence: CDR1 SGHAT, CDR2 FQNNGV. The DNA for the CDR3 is TGTGCCAGCAGCTTAGTCGGAGGGCCCGGGGATACGCAGTATTTT. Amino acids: CASSLVGGPGDTQYF.